This T cell receptor beta chain derives from a study of blood T cell repertoires in COVID-19. Here immunoSEQ multiplex PCR was the method, and the copy in TCRdb shows in-frame clones only, minus some. The data contain about 56,000 clones, approximately 81% of them seen just once; the ten biggest clones take up over 10%. CDR1 is MNHNS, CDR2 SASEGT, per germline. This CDR3 region has 13 residues. The V and J ends lost 3 bases and 5 bases respectively, with 9 bases between them. The chain joins TRBV6-1 to TRBJ2-3; unclear D gene. This TCR derives from a woman of 80 years or more with acute or convalescent COVID-19. The specimen was peripheral blood. CDR3 bases: TGTGCCAGCAGTGACCCCGGGTTAGATACGCAGTATTTT. Translating gives CASSDPGLDTQYF.